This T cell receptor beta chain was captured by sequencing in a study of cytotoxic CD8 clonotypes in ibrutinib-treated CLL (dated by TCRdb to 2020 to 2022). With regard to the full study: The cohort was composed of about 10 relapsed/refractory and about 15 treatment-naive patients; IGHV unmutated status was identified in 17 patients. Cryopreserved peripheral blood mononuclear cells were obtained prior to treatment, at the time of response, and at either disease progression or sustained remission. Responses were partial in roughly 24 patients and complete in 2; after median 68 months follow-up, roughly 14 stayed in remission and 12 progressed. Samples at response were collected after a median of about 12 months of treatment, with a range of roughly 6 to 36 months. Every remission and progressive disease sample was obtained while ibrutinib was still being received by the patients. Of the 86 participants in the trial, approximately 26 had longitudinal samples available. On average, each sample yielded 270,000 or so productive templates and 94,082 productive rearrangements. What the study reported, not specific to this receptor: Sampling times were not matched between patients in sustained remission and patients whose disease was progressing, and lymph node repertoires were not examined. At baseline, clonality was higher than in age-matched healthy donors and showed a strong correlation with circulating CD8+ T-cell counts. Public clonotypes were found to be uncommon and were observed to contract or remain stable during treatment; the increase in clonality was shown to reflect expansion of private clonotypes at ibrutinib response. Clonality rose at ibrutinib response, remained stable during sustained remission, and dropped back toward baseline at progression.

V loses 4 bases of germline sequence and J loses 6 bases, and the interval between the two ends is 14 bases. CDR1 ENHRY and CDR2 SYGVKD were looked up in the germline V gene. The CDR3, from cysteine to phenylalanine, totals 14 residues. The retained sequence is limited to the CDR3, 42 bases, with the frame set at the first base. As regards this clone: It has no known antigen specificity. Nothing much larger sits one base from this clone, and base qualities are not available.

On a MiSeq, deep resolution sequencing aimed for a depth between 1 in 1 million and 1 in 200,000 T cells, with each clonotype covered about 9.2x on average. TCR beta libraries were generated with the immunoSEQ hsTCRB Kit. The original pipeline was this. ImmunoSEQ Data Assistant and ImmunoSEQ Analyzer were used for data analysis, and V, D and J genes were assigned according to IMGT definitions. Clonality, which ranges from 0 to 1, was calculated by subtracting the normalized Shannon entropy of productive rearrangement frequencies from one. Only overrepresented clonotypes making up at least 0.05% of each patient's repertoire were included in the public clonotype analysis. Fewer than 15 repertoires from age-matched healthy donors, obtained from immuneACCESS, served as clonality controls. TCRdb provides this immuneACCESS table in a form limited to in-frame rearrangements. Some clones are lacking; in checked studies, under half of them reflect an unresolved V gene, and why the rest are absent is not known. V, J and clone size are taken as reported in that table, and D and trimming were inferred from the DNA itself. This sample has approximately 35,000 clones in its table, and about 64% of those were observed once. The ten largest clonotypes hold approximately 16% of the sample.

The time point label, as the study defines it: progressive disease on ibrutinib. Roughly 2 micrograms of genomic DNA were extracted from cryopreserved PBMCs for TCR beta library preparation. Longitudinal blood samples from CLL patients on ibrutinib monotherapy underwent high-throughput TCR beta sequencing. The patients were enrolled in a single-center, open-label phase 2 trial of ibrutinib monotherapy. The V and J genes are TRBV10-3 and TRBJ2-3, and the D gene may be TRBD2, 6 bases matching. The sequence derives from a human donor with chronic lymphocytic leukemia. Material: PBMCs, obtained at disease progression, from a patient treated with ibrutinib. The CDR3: CAISGRDSGDTQYF. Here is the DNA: TGTGCCATCAGTGGCCGGGACTCAGGGGATACGCAGTATTTT.